This is a list of T cell receptor beta chains from one sample in a study of technical replicates of blood from a handful of donors. Only in-frame clones appear in the TCRdb table, and some are missing; sequencing was by immunoSEQ multiplex PCR. The sample lists 60,000 or so clones, roughly 89% occurring once. Input material: PBMCs. These receptors all stem from a human donor in good health. Some clones in this sample may be carry-over from other donors' samples. CDR3s include the opening cysteine and the closing phenylalanine or tryptophan. Fields, in order: J gene, V gene, D gene, clone size, CDR3 protein, CDR3 DNA. A D gene is named only where the DNA matches it firmly. The size entry is marked missing in some rows and otherwise reads once, few, many or a size class.

j_gene: TRBJ2-1
v_gene: TRBV4-3
d_gene: TRBD2
abundance: .
CDR3aa: CASSQVTASGGGEQFF
CDR3nt: TGCGCCAGCAGCCAAGTTACGGCTAGCGGGGGGGGTGAGCAGTTCTTC

j_gene: TRBJ2-7
v_gene: TRBV4-3
d_gene: .
abundance: .
CDR3aa: CASSQDRGTPYEQYF
CDR3nt: TGCGCCAGCAGCCAAGATCGGGGAACACCCTACGAGCAGTACTTC

j_gene: TRBJ2-6
v_gene: TRBV7-3
d_gene: .
abundance: .
CDR3aa: CASSKSSGANVLTF
CDR3nt: TGTGCCAGCAGCAAGAGCTCTGGGGCCAACGTCCTGACTTTC

j_gene: TRBJ2-1
v_gene: TRBV4-1
d_gene: TRBD1
abundance: .
CDR3aa: CASSQVQGDYNEQFF
CDR3nt: TGCGCCAGCAGCCAAGTTCAGGGGGACTACAATGAGCAGTTCTTC

j_gene: TRBJ2-5
v_gene: TRBV30
d_gene: TRBD1
abundance: .
CDR3aa: CAWSIRTGLQETQYF
CDR3nt: TGTGCCTGGAGTATCCGGACAGGCCTCCAAGAGACCCAGTACTTC

j_gene: TRBJ1-1
v_gene: TRBV29-1
d_gene: .
abundance: .
CDR3aa: CSVEIGPTAFF
CDR3nt: TGCAGCGTTGAAATTGGGCCAACGGCTTTCTTT

j_gene: TRBJ1-1
v_gene: TRBV6-6
d_gene: TRBD1
abundance: .
CDR3aa: CASSYDRGPFEAFF
CDR3nt: TGTGCCAGCAGTTACGACAGGGGGCCTTTCGAAGCTTTCTTT

j_gene: TRBJ2-3
v_gene: TRBV5-1
d_gene: TRBD2
abundance: .
CDR3aa: CASSWGTSGSTDTQYF
CDR3nt: TGCGCCAGCAGCTGGGGGACTAGCGGGTCCACAGATACGCAGTATTTT

j_gene: TRBJ2-7
v_gene: TRBV5-1
d_gene: TRBD1
abundance: .
CDR3aa: CASSLVGTGPYEQYF
CDR3nt: TGCGCCAGCAGCTTGGTCGGGACAGGGCCCTACGAGCAGTACTTC

j_gene: TRBJ2-2
v_gene: TRBV6-6
d_gene: TRBD1
abundance: .
CDR3aa: CASGGSGTGGSGELFF
CDR3nt: TGTGCCAGCGGGGGTAGTGGGACAGGGGGCTCCGGGGAGCTGTTTTTT

j_gene: TRBJ2-1
v_gene: TRBV5-5
d_gene: TRBD1
abundance: .
CDR3aa: CASSLRTGGINPLYNEQFF
CDR3nt: TGTGCCAGCAGCTTGAGGACAGGGGGCATAAATCCCCTCTACAATGAGCAGTTCTTC

j_gene: TRBJ2-1
v_gene: TRBV18
d_gene: .
abundance: once
CDR3aa: CASSPPYRGGRQFF
CDR3nt: TGTGCCAGCTCACCACCGTACAGGGGGGGTCGGCAGTTCTTC